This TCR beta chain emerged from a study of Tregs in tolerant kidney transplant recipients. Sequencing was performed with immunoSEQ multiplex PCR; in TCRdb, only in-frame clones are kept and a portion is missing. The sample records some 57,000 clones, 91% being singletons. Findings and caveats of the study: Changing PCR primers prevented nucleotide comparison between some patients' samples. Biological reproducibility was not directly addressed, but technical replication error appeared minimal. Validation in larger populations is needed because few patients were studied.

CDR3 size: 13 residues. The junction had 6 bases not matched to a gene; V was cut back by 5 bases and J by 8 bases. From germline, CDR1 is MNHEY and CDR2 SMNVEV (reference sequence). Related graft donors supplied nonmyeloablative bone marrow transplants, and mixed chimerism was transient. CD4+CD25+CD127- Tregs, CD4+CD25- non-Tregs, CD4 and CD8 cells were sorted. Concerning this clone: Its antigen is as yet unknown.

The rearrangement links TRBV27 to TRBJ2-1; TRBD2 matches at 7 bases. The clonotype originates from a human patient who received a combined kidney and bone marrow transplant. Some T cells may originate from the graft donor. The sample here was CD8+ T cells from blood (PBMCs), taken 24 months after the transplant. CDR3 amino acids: CASSPGLQDEQFF. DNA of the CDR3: TGTGCCAGCAGTCCGGGACTACAAGATGAGCAGTTCTTC.